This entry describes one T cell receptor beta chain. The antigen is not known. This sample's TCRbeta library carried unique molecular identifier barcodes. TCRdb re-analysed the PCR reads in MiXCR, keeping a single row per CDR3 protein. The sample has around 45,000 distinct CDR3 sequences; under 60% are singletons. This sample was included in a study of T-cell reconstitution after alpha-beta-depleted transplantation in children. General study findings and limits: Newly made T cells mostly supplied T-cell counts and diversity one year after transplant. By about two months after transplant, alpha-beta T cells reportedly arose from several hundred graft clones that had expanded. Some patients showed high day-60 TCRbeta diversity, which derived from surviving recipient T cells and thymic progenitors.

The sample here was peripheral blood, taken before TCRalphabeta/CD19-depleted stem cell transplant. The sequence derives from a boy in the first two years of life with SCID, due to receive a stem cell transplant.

The CDR3: CASSYGMVGNTEAFF. The CDR3 DNA reads as TGTGCCAGCAGCTATGGGATGGTCGGGAACACTGAAGCTTTCTTT. The gene calls are TRBV11-1 and TRBJ1-1; no clear D. Germline V gene data show CDR1 as SGHAT and CDR2 as FQDESV (reference sequence). The CDR3 covers 15 residues. Trimming removed 4 bases from V and 1 base from J, with 13 bases in between.